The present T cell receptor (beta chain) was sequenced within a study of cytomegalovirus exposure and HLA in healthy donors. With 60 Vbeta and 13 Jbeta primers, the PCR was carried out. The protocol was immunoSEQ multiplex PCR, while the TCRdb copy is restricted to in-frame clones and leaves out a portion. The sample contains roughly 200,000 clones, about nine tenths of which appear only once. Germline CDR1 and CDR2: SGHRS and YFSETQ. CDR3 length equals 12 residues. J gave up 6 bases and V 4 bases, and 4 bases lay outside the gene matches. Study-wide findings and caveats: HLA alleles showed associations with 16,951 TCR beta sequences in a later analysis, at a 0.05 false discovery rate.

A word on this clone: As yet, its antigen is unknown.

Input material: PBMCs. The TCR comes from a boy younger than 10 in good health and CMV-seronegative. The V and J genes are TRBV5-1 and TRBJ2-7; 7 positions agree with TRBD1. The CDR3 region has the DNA TGCGCCAGCAGCCCAGGGACAGTCGAGCAGTACTTC. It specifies CASSPGTVEQYF.